One and the same sample provided the 11 T cell receptor beta chains below, sequenced in a study of cytomegalovirus exposure and HLA in healthy donors. Some clones are missing from TCRdb's copy, which holds only in-frame ones; the method was immunoSEQ multiplex PCR. The repertoire holds more than 200,000 clones, with less than 90% as singletons. Sequencing was carried out using PBMCs. The origin of the receptors is a man aged 18 to 29 in good health and CMV-seropositive.

The chain combines TRBV5-4 with TRBJ2-2; 10 bases agree with TRBD1. The V gene's germline CDR1 is SGHNT and CDR2 YYREEE (reference sequence). There are 16 residues in the CDR3. The trim removed 2 bases at V and 2 bases at J, leaving 3 bases unmatched. As DNA, the CDR3 is TGTGCCAGCAGCTTAGAGACAGGGGGCAACACCGGGGAGCTGTTTTTT. This translates into CASSLETGGNTGELFF.

Here the CDR3 reads CASSRDILMMTDTQYF. The CDR3 region has the DNA TGCGCCAGCAGCCGGGACATCCTGATGATGACAGATACGCAGTATTTT. The chain couples TRBV5-1 to TRBJ2-3; possibly TRBD1 for D (6 bases). The CDR3 runs to 16 residues. Deletions cut 4 bases from V and 3 bases from J, with 18 bases between. Germline values: CDR1 SGHRS, CDR2 YFSETQ.

This clone was counted only a few times. The chain joins TRBV2 to TRBJ1-2, with 10 bases fitting TRBD1. In germline, CDR1 is SNHLY, CDR2 FYNNEI. Losses at the gene ends were 6 bases for V and 5 bases for J; bases not matched to a gene: 9. The CDR3 consists of 15 residues. The CDR3 DNA sequence: TGTGCCAGCAGCGCGGACAGGGGGAGGAAGTATGGCTACACCTTC. Residues: CASSADRGRKYGYTF.

The V gene is TRBV19, the J gene TRBJ2-3, with D perhaps matching TRBD1 (5 bases). The germline gives CDR1 LNHDA, CDR2 SQIVND (reference sequence). V shed 5 bases and J shed 4 bases, with 13 bases lying between them. The CDR3 has 14 amino acids. CDR3 in DNA: TGTGCCAGTAGTGGGGCAGGCACTCCAGATACGCAGTATTTT. It encodes CASSGAGTPDTQYF. Combining the CDR3 with reference TRBV19 and TRBJ2-3 gives the whole variable domain DGGITQSPKYLFRKEGQNVTLSCEQNLNHDAMYWYRQDPGQGLRLIYYSQIVNDFQKGDIAEGYSVSREKKESFPLTVTSAQKNPTAFYLCASSGAGTPDTQYFGPGTRLTVL.

The J gene is TRBJ2-7, the V gene TRBV11-2; TRBD2 agrees at 10 bases. Unmatched junction bases numbered 2, after V lost 1 base and J lost 2 bases. Germline-derived CDR1 and CDR2 are SGHAT and FQNNGV. The length of the CDR3 is 15 residues. CDR3 protein: CASSLAGLAAYEQYF. CDR3 nucleotide sequence: TGTGCCAGCAGCTTAGCCGGACTAGCGGCCTACGAGCAGTACTTC.

The chain links TRBV15 to TRBJ1-5; tentative D call: TRBD1 (6 bases). Trimming stripped 5 bases from V and 3 bases from J, with 11 bases between. Germline V gene sequence: CDR1 LNHNV, CDR2 YYDKDF (reference sequence). The CDR3 contains 14 residues. The CDR3: CATSLRTDNQPQHF. The DNA for the CDR3 is TGTGCCACCAGCCTACGGACAGACAATCAGCCCCAGCATTTT.

V is TRBV4-1 and J is TRBJ2-7; D uncertain. V was pared by 0 bases and J by 5 bases, with 8 bases between. Per the germline V gene, CDR1 is MGHRA and CDR2 is YSYEKL. This CDR3 region has 13 residues. The CDR3 region is CASSQDRRDEQYF. CDR3 DNA sequence: TGCGCCAGCAGCCAAGATAGAAGAGACGAGCAGTACTTC.

The J gene is TRBJ2-3, the V gene TRBV5-6, with 8 nucleotides matching TRBD2. The germline V gene encodes CDR1 SGHDT and CDR2 YYEEEE. The CDR3 covers 14 residues. V was pared by 1 base and J by 6 bases, with 4 bases of the junction left unmatched. CDR3 in amino acids: CASSLLAGRDTQYF. The CDR3 coding sequence is TGTGCCAGCAGCTTGTTAGCGGGGCGGGATACGCAGTATTTT.

This chain connects TRBV6-1 to TRBJ1-5; perhaps TRBD1 as D (5 bases). The V end lost 3 bases, the J end lost 7 bases, and 7 bases lay between the germline ends. The V gene's germline CDR1 is MNHNS and CDR2 SASEGT. The CDR3 has 12 residues. CDR3 amino acids: CASSDGGQPQHF. As DNA, the CDR3 is TGTGCCAGCAGTGACGGGGGGCAGCCCCAGCATTTT.

This rearrangement joins TRBV4-2 to TRBJ2-7; no firm D call. The CDR3 has 13 amino acids. Trimming removed 3 bases from V and 2 bases from J, with 8 bases in between. Germline assignment: CDR1 LGHNA and CDR2 YNFKEQ. The CDR3 coding sequence is TGTGCCAGCAGCCAGGGTTATACCTACGAGCAGTACTTC. Encoded protein: CASSQGYTYEQYF.

This rearrangement joins TRBV5-6 to TRBJ2-7; D is possibly TRBD1 (5 bases). V lost 4 bases and J lost 1, with 9 bases in between. The CDR3 loop spans 13 amino acids. Germline V gene sequence: CDR1 SGHDT, CDR2 YYEEEE. The CDR3 sequence is CASSVGRSYEQYF. DNA of the CDR3: TGTGCCAGCAGCGTGGGGCGTTCCTACGAGCAGTACTTC.